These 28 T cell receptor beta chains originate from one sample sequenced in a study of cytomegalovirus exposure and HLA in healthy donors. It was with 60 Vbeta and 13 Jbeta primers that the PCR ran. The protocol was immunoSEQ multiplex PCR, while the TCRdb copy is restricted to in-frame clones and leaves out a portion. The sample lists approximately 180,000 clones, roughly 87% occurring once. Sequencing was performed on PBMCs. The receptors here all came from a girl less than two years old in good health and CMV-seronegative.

This chain's CDR3 is CASSEGQAAYEQYF. In nucleotides, the CDR3 is TGTGCCAGCAGTGAAGGGCAGGCAGCCTACGAGCAGTACTTC. The chain employs TRBV25-1 and TRBJ2-7; unclear D gene. Trimming shortened V by 2 bases and J by 2 bases, and 10 bases separated the two germline ends. The CDR3 spans 14 residues. Germline CDR1 reads MGHDK; CDR2 reads SYGVNS.

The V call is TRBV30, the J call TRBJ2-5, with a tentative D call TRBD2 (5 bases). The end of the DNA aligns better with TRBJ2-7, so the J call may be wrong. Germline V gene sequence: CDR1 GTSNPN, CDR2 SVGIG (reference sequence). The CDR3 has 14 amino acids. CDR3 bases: TGTGCCTGGAGCGCGGGCAGCGGCTCCTACGAGCAGTACTTC. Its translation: CAWSAGSGSYEQYF.

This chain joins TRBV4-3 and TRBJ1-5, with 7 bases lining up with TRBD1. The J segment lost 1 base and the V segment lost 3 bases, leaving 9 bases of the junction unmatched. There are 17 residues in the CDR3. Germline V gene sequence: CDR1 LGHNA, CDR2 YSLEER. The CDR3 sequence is CASSQESWTGSNQPQHF. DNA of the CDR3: TGCGCCAGCAGCCAGGAATCCTGGACAGGCAGCAATCAGCCCCAGCATTTT.

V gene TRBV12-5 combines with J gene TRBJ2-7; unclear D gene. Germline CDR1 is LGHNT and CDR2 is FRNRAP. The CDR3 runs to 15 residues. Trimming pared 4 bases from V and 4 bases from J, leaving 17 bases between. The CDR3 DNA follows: TGTGCTAGTGGTTCGATAGCCCGTAAAGGTTACGAGCAGTACTTC. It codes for CASGSIARKGYEQYF.

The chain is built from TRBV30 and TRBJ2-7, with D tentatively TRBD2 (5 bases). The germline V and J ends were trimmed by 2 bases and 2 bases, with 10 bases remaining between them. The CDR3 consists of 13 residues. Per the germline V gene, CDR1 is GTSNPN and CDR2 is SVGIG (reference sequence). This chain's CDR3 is CAWSWESPYEQYF. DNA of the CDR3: TGTGCCTGGAGTTGGGAGTCCCCCTACGAGCAGTACTTC.

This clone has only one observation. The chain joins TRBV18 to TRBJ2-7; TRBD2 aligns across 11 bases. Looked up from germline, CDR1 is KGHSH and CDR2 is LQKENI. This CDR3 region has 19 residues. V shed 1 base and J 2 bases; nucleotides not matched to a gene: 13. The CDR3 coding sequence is TGTGCCAGCTCACCACGGTGGGGGGAAGGGACTAGCGGAACCTACGAGCAGTACTTC. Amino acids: CASSPRWGEGTSGTYEQYF.

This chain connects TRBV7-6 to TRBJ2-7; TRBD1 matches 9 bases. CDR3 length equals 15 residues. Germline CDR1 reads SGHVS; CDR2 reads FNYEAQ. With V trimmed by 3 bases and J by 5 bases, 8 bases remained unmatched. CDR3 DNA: TGTGCCAGCAGCTTGGGACAGGGAAGTTGGAACGAGCAGTACTTC. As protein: CASSLGQGSWNEQYF.

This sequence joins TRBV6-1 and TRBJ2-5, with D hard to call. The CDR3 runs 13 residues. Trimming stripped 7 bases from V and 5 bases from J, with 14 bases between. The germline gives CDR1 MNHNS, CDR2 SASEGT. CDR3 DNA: TGTGCCAGCACGTACTATCTTTTCGAGACCCAGTACTTC. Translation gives CASTYYLFETQYF.

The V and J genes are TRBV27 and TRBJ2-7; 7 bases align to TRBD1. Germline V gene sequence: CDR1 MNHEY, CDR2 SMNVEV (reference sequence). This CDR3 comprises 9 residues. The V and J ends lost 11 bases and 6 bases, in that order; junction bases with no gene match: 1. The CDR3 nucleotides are TGTGCCCCAGGGGGCGAGCAGTACTTC. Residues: CAPGGEQYF.

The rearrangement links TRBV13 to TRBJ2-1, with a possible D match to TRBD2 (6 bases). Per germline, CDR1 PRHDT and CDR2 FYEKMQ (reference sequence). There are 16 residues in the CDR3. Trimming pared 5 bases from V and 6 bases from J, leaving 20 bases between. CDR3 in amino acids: CASSLLSAGNTNEQFF. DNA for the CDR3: TGTGCCAGCAGCCTCCTTTCCGCGGGGAATACCAATGAGCAGTTCTTC.

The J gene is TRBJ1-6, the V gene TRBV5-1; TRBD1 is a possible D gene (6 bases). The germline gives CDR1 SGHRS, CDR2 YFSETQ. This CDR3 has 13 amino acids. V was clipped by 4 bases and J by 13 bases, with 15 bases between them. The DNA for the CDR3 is TGCGCCAGCAGCCCCGGGACACGGACTCCCCTCCACTTT. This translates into CASSPGTRTPLHF.

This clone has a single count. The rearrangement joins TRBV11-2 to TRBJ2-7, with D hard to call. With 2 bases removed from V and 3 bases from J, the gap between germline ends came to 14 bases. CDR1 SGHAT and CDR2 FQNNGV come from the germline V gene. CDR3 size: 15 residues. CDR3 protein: CASSLFRVPYYEQYF. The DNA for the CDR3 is TGTGCCAGCAGCTTATTTAGAGTGCCTTACTACGAGCAGTACTTC.

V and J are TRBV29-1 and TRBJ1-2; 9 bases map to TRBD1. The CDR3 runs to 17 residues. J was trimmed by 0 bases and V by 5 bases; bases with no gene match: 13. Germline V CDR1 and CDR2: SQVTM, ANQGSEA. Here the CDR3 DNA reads TGCAGCGTTCCCACAACGACCGGGACAGGGCCTAACTATGGCTACACCTTC. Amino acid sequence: CSVPTTTGTGPNYGYTF.

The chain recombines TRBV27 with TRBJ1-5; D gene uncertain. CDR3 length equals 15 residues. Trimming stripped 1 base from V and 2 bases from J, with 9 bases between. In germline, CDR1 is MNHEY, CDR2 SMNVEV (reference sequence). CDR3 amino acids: CASSLWGDGNQPQHF. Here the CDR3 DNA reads TGTGCCAGCAGTTTATGGGGAGACGGCAATCAGCCCCAGCATTTT.

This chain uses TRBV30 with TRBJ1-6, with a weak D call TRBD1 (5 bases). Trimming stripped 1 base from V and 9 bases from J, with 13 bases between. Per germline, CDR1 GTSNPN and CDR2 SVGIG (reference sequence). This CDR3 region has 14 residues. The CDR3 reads CAWSDGQGSSPLHF. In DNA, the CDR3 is TGTGCCTGGAGTGACGGGCAGGGAAGTTCACCCCTCCACTTT.

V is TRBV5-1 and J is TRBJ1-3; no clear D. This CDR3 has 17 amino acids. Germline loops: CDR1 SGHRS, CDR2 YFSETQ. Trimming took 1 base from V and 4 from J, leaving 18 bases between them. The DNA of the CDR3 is TGCGCCAGCAGCTTGAATGTAAGAGGGAGAATCGGAAACACCATATATTTT. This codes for CASSLNVRGRIGNTIYF.

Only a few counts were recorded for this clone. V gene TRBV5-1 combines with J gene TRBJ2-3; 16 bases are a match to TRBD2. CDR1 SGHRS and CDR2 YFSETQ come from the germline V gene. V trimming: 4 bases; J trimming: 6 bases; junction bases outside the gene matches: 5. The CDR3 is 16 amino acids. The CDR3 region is CASSRGTSGGADTQYF. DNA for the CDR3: TGCGCCAGCAGCCGCGGGACTAGCGGGGGGGCGGATACGCAGTATTTT.

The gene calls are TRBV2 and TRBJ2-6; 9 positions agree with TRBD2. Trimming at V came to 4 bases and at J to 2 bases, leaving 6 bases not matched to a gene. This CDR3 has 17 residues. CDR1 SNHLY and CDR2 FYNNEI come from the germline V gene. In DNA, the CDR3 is TGTGCCAGCAGTGTTACTAGCGGGCTTCCTGGGGCCAACGTCCTGACTTTC. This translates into CASSVTSGLPGANVLTF.

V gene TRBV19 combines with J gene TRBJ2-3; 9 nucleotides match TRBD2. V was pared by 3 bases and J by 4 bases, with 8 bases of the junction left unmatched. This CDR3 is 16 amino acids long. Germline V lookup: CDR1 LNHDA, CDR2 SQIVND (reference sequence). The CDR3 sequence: CASSMRLAGIADTQYF. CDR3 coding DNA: TGTGCCAGTAGTATGCGGCTAGCGGGGATCGCAGATACGCAGTATTTT.

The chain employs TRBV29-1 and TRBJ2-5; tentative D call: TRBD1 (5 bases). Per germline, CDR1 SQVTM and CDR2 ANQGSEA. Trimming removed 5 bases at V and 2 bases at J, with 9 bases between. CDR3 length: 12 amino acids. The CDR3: CSVTRQQETQYF. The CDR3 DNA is TGCAGCGTTACCAGACAGCAAGAGACCCAGTACTTC.

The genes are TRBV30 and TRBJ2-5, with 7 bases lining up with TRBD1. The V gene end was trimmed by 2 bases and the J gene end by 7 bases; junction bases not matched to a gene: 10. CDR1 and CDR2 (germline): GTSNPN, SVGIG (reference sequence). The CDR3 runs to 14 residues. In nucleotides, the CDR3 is TGTGCCTGGAGTTCCCCAGGCCAGGGGGTGACCCAGTACTTC. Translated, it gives CAWSSPGQGVTQYF.

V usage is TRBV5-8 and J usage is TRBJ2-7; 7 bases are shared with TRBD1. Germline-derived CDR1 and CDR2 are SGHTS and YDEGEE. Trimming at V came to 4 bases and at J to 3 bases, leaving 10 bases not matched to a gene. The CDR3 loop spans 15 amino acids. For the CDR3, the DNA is TGTGCCAGCAGCACCGGGACAGATTGGAACTACGAGCAGTACTTC. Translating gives CASSTGTDWNYEQYF.

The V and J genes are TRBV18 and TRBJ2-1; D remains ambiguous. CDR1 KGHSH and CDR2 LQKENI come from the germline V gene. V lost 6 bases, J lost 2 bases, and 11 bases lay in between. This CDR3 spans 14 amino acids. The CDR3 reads CASSLGPPYNEQFF. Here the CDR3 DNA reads TGTGCCAGCTCCTTGGGCCCACCCTACAATGAGCAGTTCTTC. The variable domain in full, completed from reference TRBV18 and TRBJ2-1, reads NAGVMQNPRHLVRRRGQEARLRCSPMKGHSHVYWYRQLPEEGLKFMVYLQKENIIDESGMPKERFSAEFPKEGPSILRIQQVVRGDSAAYFCASSLGPPYNEQFFGPGTRLTVL.

The CDR3 bases are TGTGCCAGCAGCGTAGGGATGGGGGGTGGCACTGAAGCTTTCTTT. It translates to CASSVGMGGGTEAFF. J is TRBJ1-1 and V is TRBV9; D may be TRBD1 (5 bases). Looked up from germline, CDR1 is SGDLS and CDR2 is YYNGEE. The length of the CDR3 is 15 residues. Trimming stripped 0 bases from V and 4 bases from J, with 13 bases between.

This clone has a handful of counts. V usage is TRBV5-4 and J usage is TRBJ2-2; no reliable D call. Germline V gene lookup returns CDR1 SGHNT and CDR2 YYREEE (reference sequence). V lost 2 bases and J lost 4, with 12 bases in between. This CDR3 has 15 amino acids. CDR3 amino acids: CASSLDPGSTGELFF. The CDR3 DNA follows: TGTGCCAGCAGCTTAGACCCAGGCTCCACCGGGGAGCTGTTTTTT.

Here the CDR3 DNA reads TGTGCCAGCAGCGGGGACAGGGGAACAGATACGCAGTATTTT. It codes for CASSGDRGTDTQYF. V is TRBV9 and J is TRBJ2-3; 10 bases line up with TRBD1. From germline, CDR1 is SGDLS and CDR2 YYNGEE. Trimming at V came to 3 bases and at J to 3 bases, leaving 1 base not matched to a gene. The CDR3 runs 14 residues.

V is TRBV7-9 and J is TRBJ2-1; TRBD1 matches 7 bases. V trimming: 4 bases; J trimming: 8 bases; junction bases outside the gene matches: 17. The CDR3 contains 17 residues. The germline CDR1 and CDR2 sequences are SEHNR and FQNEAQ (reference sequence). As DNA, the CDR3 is TGTGCCAGCAGCTCTAGCCTAAAGATGACAGGGCTCGATGAGCAGTTCTTC. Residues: CASSSSLKMTGLDEQFF.

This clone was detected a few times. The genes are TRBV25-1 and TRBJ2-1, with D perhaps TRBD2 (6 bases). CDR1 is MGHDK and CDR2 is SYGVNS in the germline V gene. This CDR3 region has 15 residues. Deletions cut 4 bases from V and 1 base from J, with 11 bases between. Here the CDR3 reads CASSVGGRSYNEQFF. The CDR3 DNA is TGTGCCAGCAGTGTGGGAGGTAGGTCCTACAATGAGCAGTTCTTC. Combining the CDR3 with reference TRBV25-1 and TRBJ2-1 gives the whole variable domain EADIYQTPRYLVIGTGKKITLECSQTMGHDKMYWYQQDPGMELHLIHYSYGVNSTEKGDLSSESTVSRIRTEHFPLTLESARPSHTSQYLCASSVGGRSYNEQFFGPGTRLTVL.